The source of this TCR beta chain is a study of T cell clones after liver transplantation. Study context: Until 12-24 months post-transplant, subjects got standard immunosuppression and no induction.

Repertoires were generated with immunoSEQ multiplex PCR, while TCRdb's copy carries only in-frame clones and drops some. The sample has roughly 60,000 clones, approximately 63% seen once. The CDR3 runs to 16 residues. V lost 4 bases to trimming and J lost 6 bases; unmatched junction nucleotides: 11. Germline V gene lookup returns CDR1 SGHAT and CDR2 FQNNGV. The chain uses TRBV11-2 and TRBJ2-1; 8 bases line up with TRBD2. The sequence was obtained from a human patient who received a liver transplant. Some T cells may be supplied by the graft donor. This specimen consisted of CD4+ T cells from blood, obtained at the approximately 15-month timepoint. The CDR3 region has the DNA TGTGCCAGCAGCTCCCGAGGGACTAGGTTTGGCAATGAGCAGTTCTTC. This gives the protein CASSSRGTRFGNEQFF. Full variable domain (remainder filled in from reference TRBV11-2 and TRBJ2-1): EAGVAQSPRYKIIEKRQSVAFWCNPISGHATLYWYQQILGQGPKLLIQFQNNGVVDDSQLPKDRFSAERLKGVDSTLKIQPAKLEDSAVYLCASSSRGTRFGNEQFFGPGTRLTVL.